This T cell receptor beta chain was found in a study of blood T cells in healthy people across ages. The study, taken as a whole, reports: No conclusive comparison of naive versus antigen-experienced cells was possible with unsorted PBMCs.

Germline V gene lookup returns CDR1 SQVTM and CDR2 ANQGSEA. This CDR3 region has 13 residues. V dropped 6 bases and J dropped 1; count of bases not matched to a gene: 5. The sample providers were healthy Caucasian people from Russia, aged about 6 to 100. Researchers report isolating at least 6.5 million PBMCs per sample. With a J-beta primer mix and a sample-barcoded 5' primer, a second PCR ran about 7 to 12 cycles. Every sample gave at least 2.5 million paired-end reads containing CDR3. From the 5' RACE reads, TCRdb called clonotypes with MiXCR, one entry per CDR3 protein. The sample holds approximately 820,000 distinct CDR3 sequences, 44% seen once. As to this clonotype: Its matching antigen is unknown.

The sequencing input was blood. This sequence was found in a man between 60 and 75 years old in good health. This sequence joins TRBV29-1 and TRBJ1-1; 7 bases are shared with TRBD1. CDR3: CSVERTGNTEAFF. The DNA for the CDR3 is TGCAGCGTCGAAAGGACAGGGAACACTGAAGCTTTCTTT.